The TCR beta chain under discussion was sequenced for a study of cytomegalovirus exposure and HLA in healthy donors (dated by TCRdb to the late 2010s). For the study in its entirety: In an earlier analysis of approximately 640 of the donors, approximately 300 Gb of sequence data and approximately 120 million unique TCR beta sequences from 150 million to 200 million T cells were reported. An early release that covered about 600 HLA-typed donors contained around 330 gigabases of sequencing data and about 93 million unique TCR sequences. Of the 300 to 500 genotyped donors, less than 90% were placed in the genetic ancestry cluster associated with self-reported Caucasian donors. The study aimed to test whether signatures of past pathogen exposure could be identified by cataloging public T cell receptors. The T cell repertoires of several hundred subjects were profiled by immunosequencing and related to cytomegalovirus serostatus. Besides the first cohort of under 700 subjects, a separate validation cohort made up of 90 to 150 different subjects was used. The study combined high-throughput TCR immunosequencing, statistical association of individual TCRs with disease status, and machine learning to predict cytomegalovirus infection status. A later analysis re-examined previously published TCR beta repertoires from just over 650 donors and added high-resolution HLA genotyping to investigate patterns of TCR occurrence. The later analysis used no new phenotypic data to find candidate immune exposures, relying instead on TCR beta sequences and their occurrence across donors. An earlier analysis of about 600 of the donors used high-throughput TCR beta sequencing to judge whether each TCR beta V gene segment behaved as functional or pseudogenic. Alongside the repertoire data, information on donor age, sex, ethnicity and CMV serostatus was compiled. In a later genetic analysis, genome-wide SNP genotypes for about three fifths of the roughly 670 donors were used, and that subset was treated as a discovery cohort. All discovery cohort repertoires had been generated using a single sequencing platform. Class I and class II HLA loci were covered by the typing at four-digit resolution. The number of typed donors differed by locus: about 629-640 for A, B, C, DRB1 and DQB1; approximately 520 for DQA1; some 590 for DPA1; and some 430 for DPB1. A handful of DR-DQ haplotypes were handled as single units for association and clustering because linkage in the cohort was strong. On average, around 240,000 unique TCR beta nucleotide sequences were sequenced per donor among a few hundred genotyped donors of the cohort, with roughly 18% of those sequences being non-productive. Study-level results and caveats: Because some donors lacked HLA typing at each locus, the association tests relied only on the typed subset. In a later analysis, the rate of TCR association differed among HLA loci, with DRB1 alleles having the most associated TCRs and HLA-C alleles having the fewest. The 87-base-pair reads could not distinguish some IMGT-functional V segments, including TRBV6-2 and TRBV6-3, so those segments were excluded. In vitro tests confirmed that three of the cytomegalovirus-associated TCR beta chains recognize cytomegalovirus antigens. Correlated functional status among segregating V segments might be attributable to linkage disequilibrium, but an unknown experimental factor could not be ruled out. A cluster of highly shared sequence variants was judged likely to represent a technical artifact of the sequencing pipeline. A later analysis reported that several top co-occurrence clusters appeared linked to parvovirus B19, influenza, CMV and Epstein-Barr virus. A later analysis found that most CMV-associated TCR beta chains appeared HLA-restricted, with HLA associations seemingly driven largely by CMV exposure. The only immune exposure information available for the cohort was CMV serostatus. In both the original and validation cohorts, the classifier was reported to diagnose cytomegalovirus status with high specificity and sensitivity. A further reported finding was that TCR beta sequences accurately predicted the HLA-A and HLA-B alleles for most subjects in the first cohort. A later genetic analysis reported fewer N-insertions in productive TCRs among donors in an Asian-associated ancestry cluster than the roughly 650-donor mean. An association between a missense DCLRE1C variant and V-gene and J-gene trimming of TCR beta chains was found in a later genetic analysis and replicated in an independent cohort. In an earlier analysis of around 600 of the donors, most TCR beta V segments appeared in productive rearrangements about 87% or about 30% of the time, broadly matching IMGT annotations. In a later analysis, some 17,000 TCR beta sequences were associated with specific HLA alleles at a false discovery rate of 0.05. Because counts were too low, some 17 rarely observed V segments, including chromosome 9 orphons, were excluded from the earlier analysis of several hundred of the donors. Assigning TCR associations to individual alleles was difficult when HLA alleles, especially DR and DQ, strongly co-occurred. Roughly uniform sequencing depth across donors was assumed in presence/absence analyses, although this assumption may not hold. Most TCR sequences were observed very rarely across donors, whereas some public TCRs were present in many individuals. The authors suggested that the approach could potentially be extended to other disease states and immunological phenotypes. In the study, 150 to 200 TCR beta chains were listed as associated with cytomegalovirus. In a later analysis, HLA-associated TCR beta chains were found to be more clonally expanded and to have lower generation probabilities than equally common non-associated chains. In this cohort, only TCR beta chains were sequenced, and detectable features were limited by the absence of alpha or paired-chain data.

Taken from the germline V gene, the CDR1 and CDR2 loops are MNHEY and SVGAGI. V gives up 6 bases and J gives up 1 base, and the segment between their germline ends measures 10 bases. Reading from cysteine to phenylalanine, the CDR3 counts 13 amino acids. Only the CDR3 part of the read is kept: 39 bases, read in frame from the first base. The library was generated by the immunoSEQ multiplex PCR assay. For the multiplex PCR, a mixture combining 60 forward primers for TCR Vbeta segments and 13 reverse primers for TCR Jbeta segments was used. A multiplex PCR assay on genomic DNA amplified the CDR3 region of rearranged TCR beta genes. The Illumina HiSeq System was used to sequence the amplified TCR beta libraries as 87-base-pair reads. As for the authors' bioinformatics: In a later analysis, tens of millions of unique TCR beta chains were counted across the approximately 670 repertoires, and roughly 10 million of these chains were shared by at least two donors. A nearest-neighbor algorithm error-corrected the raw reads and collapsed the reads into unique sequences, merging closely related sequences to remove PCR and sequencing errors. To assign V, D and J gene segments, CDR3 sequences were aligned to IMGT reference sequences. Each retained sequence needed at least a six-nucleotide match to both a V gene segment and a J gene segment. Rearrangements were called productive when the CDR3 lacked stop codons and stayed in frame with V and J; all others were non-productive. Following IMGT convention, CDR3 was defined as the stretch from the second conserved V-encoded cysteine up to the conserved J-encoded phenylalanine. In an earlier analysis of more than 550 of the donors, sequences lacking an unambiguous match to a single V gene segment were excluded. An earlier analysis of about 600 of the donors called V segments functional above 56.7% productive rearrangements and segregating when the between-donor standard deviation exceeded 5%. To diagnose cytomegalovirus status from the catalog of TCR beta chain sequences, a statistical classification framework was built. In a later analysis, TCR nucleotide sequences were compared against IMGT/GENE-DB human TR gene sequences so that V and J genes could be assigned. The TCRdist pipeline was used in a later analysis to assign CDR3 sequences and most-parsimonious VDJ recombination scenarios. A later analysis defined each TCR beta chain by its CDR3 amino acid sequence plus V-gene family, and excluded reads lacking a unique V-gene family. To address suspected cross-contamination and a sequencing artifact, a later analysis removed 550 to 750 highly shared, low-generation-probability nucleotide sequences. In a later analysis, a clonal expansion index was calculated for each public chain from normalized within-repertoire ranks of inferred template counts. In a later analysis, generation probabilities were computed with a VDJ recombination model fitted to out-of-frame rearrangements, and the resulting probabilities were checked against IGoR. In a later analysis, TCR-TCR, TCR-HLA and TCR-CMV co-occurrence was scored with hypergeometric tests, and a repertoire-size bias correction was applied to TCR pairs. False discovery rates were estimated in a later analysis by permuting HLA or CMV assignments 20 times. In a later analysis, co-occurring TCRs were grouped with DBSCAN, and TCRdist sequence similarity was added when clustering was performed within HLA-allele-positive subsets. Co-occurrence clustering excluded repertoires with fewer than 30,000 or more than 120,000 public chains, plus five with anomalous nucleotide sharing. The source is immuneACCESS, and TCRdb retained only in-frame sequences with V and J called. Part of the clones is not carried over; for the studies checked, unresolved V genes explain less than half of this, and the remainder is unexplained. V, J and clone size are those of that table, while D and trimming were read from the DNA. The sample profile shows under 150,000 clones; about 80% of them were found once. Approximately 1.5% of the sample is held by the ten biggest clonotypes.

In total, over 600 healthy bone marrow donors made up the cohort. All cohort members were sampled while nominally healthy, although unrecorded immune exposures were likely present. The donor tested CMV seropositive and was one of the 289 seropositive cohort members. Every donor gave a peripheral blood sample, and the peripheral blood mononuclear cells from that sample were used for TCR beta sequencing. The Qiagen DNeasy Blood Extraction Kit was used to extract genomic DNA from the blood cell samples. In the case of this clone: The antigen it recognizes is unknown. No base-level quality is on record; no much larger clone is a single base apart.

Sample: PBMCs. The rearrangement combines TRBV6-5 with TRBJ2-7, with TRBD1 as a weak D call on 6 bases. The TCR comes from a man aged 25-45 years in good health and CMV-seropositive. The CDR3 protein is CASSQGHSYEQYF. The DNA sequence is given as TGTGCCAGCAGCCAGGGACATTCCTACGAGCAGTACTTC.